This entry features one T cell receptor (beta chain) sequence. Its antigen is undetermined. Blood donors served as healthy controls; their median age was around 58 years (range 21-70), and under 60% were female. This sample is drawn from a study of somatic mutations in cytotoxic T cells in rheumatoid arthritis. Study as a whole: The researchers flow-sorted some T-cell populations stained with V beta antibodies and got nearly 100% purity, and these included V beta1+ cells sequenced for TCRB. Study-level points and caveats: Patients with rheumatoid arthritis, but not healthy controls, had CD8+ clonality that increased with age. Comparison of CD8+ T-cell clonality between rheumatoid arthritis patients and age-matched healthy controls yielded no significant difference.

CDR1 is SQVTM and CDR2 is ANQGSEA in the germline V gene. The ends were cut back, 4 bases at V and 0 bases at J, with 14 bases in the middle. The CDR3 loop spans 15 amino acids. Sequenced by immunoSEQ multiplex PCR; TCRdb stores in-frame clones only, minus some. The data hold tens of thousands of clones, with about 84% observed a single time. Sequencing input: CD8+ T cells sorted from blood. The rearrangement links TRBV29-1 to TRBJ2-3; TRBD2 is a possible D gene (5 bases). This sequence originates from a man aged 35-49 years in good health. This CDR3 reads CSVAPTGISTDTQYF. The CDR3 nucleotides read TGCAGCGTTGCCCCAACGGGGATTAGCACAGATACGCAGTATTTT.